Presented here are 3 T cell receptor beta chains from one specimen sequenced in a study of cytomegalovirus exposure and HLA in healthy donors. The PCR was carried out with 60 Vbeta primers and 13 Jbeta primers. Here immunoSEQ multiplex PCR was the method, and the copy in TCRdb shows in-frame clones only, minus some. The sample shows roughly 130,000 clones, roughly 80% of them seen only once. Sequences were obtained from PBMCs. The origin of the receptors is a man younger than 40 in good health and CMV-seronegative.

Only a few counts were recorded for this clone. One junction end disagrees with the germline gene, perhaps due to a read error. The CDR3 here is CASSLDPAGTYIAKNSQYF. The CDR3 coding sequence is TGTGCCAGCAGCTTAGATCCGGCGGGGACTTACATAGCCAAAAACAGTCAGTACTTC. The V and J genes are TRBV7-2 and TRBJ2-4, with TRBD2 as a possible D gene (6 bases). CDR3 length: 19 amino acids. Germline V lookup: CDR1 SGHTA, CDR2 FQGNSA.

As concerns this clone: One junction end does not reproduce the germline sequence, and a read error may be involved. The V gene is TRBV5-1, the J gene TRBJ2-7; tentative D call: TRBD2 (6 bases). This CDR3 has 15 residues. CDR1 is SGHRS, CDR2 YFSETQ, per germline. The CDR3 loop reads CASSSLALSSYEQYF. The CDR3 coding sequence is TGTGCCAGCAGCTCACTAGCACTAAGCTCCTACGAGCAGTACTTC.

This chain connects TRBV7-2 to TRBJ2-2, with 12 bases identical to TRBD2. The CDR3 runs to 18 residues. The V segment lost 2 bases and the J segment 0 bases; nucleotides outside the gene matches: 4. In germline, CDR1 is SGHTA, CDR2 FQGNSA. The CDR3 DNA is TGTGCCAGCAGCTTATATCCTAGCGGGGGGGCGAACACCGGGGAGCTGTTTTTT. It translates to CASSLYPSGGANTGELFF.